Sequencing of this T cell receptor (beta chain) was carried out in a study of PD-L1 blockade in urothelial cancer. Study-wide background: Blood analysis was done at 3 weeks (second dose) and 6 weeks after treatment began. T cell content in blood samples showed a median of approximately 140,000.

TCRdb keeps only in-frame clones here, not all; method: immunoSEQ multiplex PCR. There are more than 40,000 clones in the sample; approximately 90% occur only once, and 13% to 15% lies in the top ten. Patients were living with locally advanced or metastatic urothelial carcinoma. V gave up 3 bases and J gave up 6 bases; unmatched junction bases: 4. CDR1 is SGHAT, CDR2 FQNNGV, per germline. CDR3 length: 14 amino acids. This chain connects TRBV11-2 to TRBJ1-5; 8 bases map to TRBD1. The receptor was derived from a woman aged 60 to 75 with urothelial cancer. The material sequenced was PBMCs, taken around atezolizumab (anti-PD-L1) treatment. Here the CDR3 DNA reads TGTGCCAGCAGCTTGACAGGGGTGGCTCAGCCCCAGCATTTT. Encoded protein: CASSLTGVAQPQHF. The full variable domain, completed using reference TRBV11-2 and TRBJ1-5, is EAGVAQSPRYKIIEKRQSVAFWCNPISGHATLYWYQQILGQGPKLLIQFQNNGVVDDSQLPKDRFSAERLKGVDSTLKIQPAKLEDSAVYLCASSLTGVAQPQHFGDGTRLSIL.